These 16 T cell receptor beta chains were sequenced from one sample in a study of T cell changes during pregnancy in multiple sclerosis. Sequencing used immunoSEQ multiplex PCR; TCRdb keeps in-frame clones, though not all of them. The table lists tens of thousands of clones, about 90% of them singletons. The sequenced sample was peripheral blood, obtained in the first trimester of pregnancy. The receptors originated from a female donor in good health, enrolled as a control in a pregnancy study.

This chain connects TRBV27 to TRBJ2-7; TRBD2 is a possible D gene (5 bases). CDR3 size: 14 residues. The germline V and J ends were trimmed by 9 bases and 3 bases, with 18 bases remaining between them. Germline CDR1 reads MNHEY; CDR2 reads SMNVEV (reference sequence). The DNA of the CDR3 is TGTGCCAGTTCCTTGAGGGTCCTAGACTACGAGCAGTACTTC. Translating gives CASSLRVLDYEQYF.

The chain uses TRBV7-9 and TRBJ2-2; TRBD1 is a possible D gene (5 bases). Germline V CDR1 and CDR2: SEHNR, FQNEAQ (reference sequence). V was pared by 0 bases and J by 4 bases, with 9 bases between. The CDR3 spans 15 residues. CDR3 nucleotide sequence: TGTGCCAGCAGCTTAGCTAGGGGCTCCACCGGGGAGCTGTTTTTT. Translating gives CASSLARGSTGELFF.

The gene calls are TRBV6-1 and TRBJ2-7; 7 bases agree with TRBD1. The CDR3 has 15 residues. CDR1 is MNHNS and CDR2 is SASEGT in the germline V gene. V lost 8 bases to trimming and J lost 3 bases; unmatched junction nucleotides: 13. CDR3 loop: CASHGLQGFGYEQYF. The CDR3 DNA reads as TGTGCCAGCCACGGGTTACAGGGGTTCGGCTACGAGCAGTACTTC.

In nucleotides, the CDR3 is TGTGCCAGCAGCCCCGGGACTAGCGCCCTCCCCCCCGGGGAGCTGTTTTTT. This sequence encodes CASSPGTSALPPGELFF. The V and J genes are TRBV5-4 and TRBJ2-2; 10 nucleotides line up with TRBD2. V was clipped by 4 bases and J by 6 bases; unmatched bases: 12. CDR3 size: 17 residues. The germline gives CDR1 SGHNT, CDR2 YYREEE (reference sequence).

For the CDR3, the DNA is TGTGCCAGCAGCAAACCCCCGTACGAGCAGTACTTC. This encodes CASSKPPYEQYF. The genes are TRBV21-1 and TRBJ2-7; TRBD2, as called in the table, went unchecked against the DNA. TRBV21-1 corresponds to a pseudogene. CDR3 length: 12 amino acids.

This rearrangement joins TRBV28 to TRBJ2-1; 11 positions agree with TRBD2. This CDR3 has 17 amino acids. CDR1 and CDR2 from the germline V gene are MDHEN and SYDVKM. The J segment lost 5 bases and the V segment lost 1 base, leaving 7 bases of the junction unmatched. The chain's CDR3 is CASSLSSGLAEHNEQFF. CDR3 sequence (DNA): TGTGCCAGCAGTTTATCCTCGGGACTAGCGGAGCACAATGAGCAGTTCTTC. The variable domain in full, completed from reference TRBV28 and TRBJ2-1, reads DVKVTQSSRYLVKRTGEKVFLECVQDMDHENMFWYRQDPGLGLRLIYFSYDVKMKEKGDIPEGYSVSREKKERFSLILESASTNQTSMYLCASSLSSGLAEHNEQFFGPGTRLTVL.

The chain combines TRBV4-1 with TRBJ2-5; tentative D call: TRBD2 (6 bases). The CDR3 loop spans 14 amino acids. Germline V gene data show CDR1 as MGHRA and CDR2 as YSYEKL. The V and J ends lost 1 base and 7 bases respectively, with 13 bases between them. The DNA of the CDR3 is TGCGCCAGCAGCCAAGTGGGCGGGGCGTCGACCCAGTACTTC. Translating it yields CASSQVGGASTQYF.

The CDR3 spells CASSCGTGSFYTEAFF. CDR3 coding DNA: TGTGCCAGCAGCTGCGGGACAGGTTCCTTTTACACTGAAGCTTTCTTT. The V gene is TRBV21-1, the J gene TRBJ1-1; TRBD1, the table's D call, lacks a check against the DNA. TRBV21-1 is flagged as a pseudogene. The CDR3 runs 16 residues.

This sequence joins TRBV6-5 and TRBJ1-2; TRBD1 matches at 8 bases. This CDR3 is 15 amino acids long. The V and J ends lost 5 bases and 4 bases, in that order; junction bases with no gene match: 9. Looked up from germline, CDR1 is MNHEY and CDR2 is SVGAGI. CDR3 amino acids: CASSAGGGLSYGYTF. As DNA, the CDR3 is TGTGCCAGCAGTGCAGGGGGCGGTTTGAGCTATGGCTACACCTTC.

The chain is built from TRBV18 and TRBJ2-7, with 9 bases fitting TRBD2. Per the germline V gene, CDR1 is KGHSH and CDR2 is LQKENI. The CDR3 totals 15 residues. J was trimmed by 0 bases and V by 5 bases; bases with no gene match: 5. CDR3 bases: TGTGCCAGCTCAATCAGCGGGAGGTACTCCTACGAGCAGTACTTC. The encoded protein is CASSISGRYSYEQYF.

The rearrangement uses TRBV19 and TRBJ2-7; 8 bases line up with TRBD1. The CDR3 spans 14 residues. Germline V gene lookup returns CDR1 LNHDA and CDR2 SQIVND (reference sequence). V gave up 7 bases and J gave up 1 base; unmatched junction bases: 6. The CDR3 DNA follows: TGTGCCAGTAAACCGACAGGGGATTCCTACGAGCAGTACTTC. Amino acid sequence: CASKPTGDSYEQYF.

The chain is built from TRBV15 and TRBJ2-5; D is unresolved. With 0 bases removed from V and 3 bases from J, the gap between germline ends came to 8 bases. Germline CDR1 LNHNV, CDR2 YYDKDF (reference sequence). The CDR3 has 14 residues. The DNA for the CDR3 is TGTGCCACCAGCAGAGATCCGGGTGAAGAGACCCAGTACTTC. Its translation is CATSRDPGEETQYF.

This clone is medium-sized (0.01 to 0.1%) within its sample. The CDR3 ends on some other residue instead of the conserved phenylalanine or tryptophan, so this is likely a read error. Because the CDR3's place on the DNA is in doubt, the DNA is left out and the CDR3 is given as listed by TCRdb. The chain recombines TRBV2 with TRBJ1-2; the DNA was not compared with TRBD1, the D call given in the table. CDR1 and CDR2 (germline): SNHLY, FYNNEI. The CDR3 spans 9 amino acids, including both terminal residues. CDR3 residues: CASSSTGNT.

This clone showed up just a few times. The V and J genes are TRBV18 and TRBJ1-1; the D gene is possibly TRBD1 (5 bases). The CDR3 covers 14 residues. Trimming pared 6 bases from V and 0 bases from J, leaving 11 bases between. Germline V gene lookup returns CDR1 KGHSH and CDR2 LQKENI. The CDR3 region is CASSFDRMNTEAFF. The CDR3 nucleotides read TGTGCCAGCTCCTTCGACAGAATGAACACTGAAGCTTTCTTT. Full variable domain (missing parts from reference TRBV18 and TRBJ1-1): NAGVMQNPRHLVRRRGQEARLRCSPMKGHSHVYWYRQLPEEGLKFMVYLQKENIIDESGMPKERFSAEFPKEGPSILRIQQVVRGDSAAYFCASSFDRMNTEAFFGQGTRLTVV.

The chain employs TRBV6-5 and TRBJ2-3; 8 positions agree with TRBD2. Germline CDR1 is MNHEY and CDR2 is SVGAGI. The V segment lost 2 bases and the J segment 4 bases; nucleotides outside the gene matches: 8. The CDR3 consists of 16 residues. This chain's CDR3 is CASSYMGGRPADTQYF. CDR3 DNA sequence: TGTGCCAGCAGTTACATGGGCGGGAGGCCCGCAGATACGCAGTATTTT.

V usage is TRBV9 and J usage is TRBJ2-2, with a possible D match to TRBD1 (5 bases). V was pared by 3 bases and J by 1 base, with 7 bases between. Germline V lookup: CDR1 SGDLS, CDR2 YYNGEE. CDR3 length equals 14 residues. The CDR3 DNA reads TGTGCCAGCAGCGGAACAGGGAACACCGGGGAGCTGTTTTTT. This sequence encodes CASSGTGNTGELFF.